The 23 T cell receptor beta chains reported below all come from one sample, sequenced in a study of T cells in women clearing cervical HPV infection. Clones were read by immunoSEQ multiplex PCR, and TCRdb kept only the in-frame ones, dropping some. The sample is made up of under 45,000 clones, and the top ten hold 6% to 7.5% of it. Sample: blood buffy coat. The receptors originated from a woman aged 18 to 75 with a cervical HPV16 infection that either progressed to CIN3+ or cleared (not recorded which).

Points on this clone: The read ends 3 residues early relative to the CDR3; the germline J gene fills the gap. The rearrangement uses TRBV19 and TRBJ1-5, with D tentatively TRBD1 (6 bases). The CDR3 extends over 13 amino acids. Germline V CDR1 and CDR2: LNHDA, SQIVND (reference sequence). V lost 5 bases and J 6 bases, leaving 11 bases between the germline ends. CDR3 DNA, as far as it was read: TGTGCCAGTAGTTTCGACAGGCTTCAGCCC. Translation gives CASSFDRLQP. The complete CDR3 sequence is CASSFDRLQPQHF.

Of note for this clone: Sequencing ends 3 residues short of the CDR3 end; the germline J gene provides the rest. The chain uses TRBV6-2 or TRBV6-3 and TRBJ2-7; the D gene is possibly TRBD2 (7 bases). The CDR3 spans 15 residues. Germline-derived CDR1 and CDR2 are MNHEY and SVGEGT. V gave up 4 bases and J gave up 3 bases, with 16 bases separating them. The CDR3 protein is CASSSTAGAGYEQYF. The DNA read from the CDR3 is TGTGCCAGCAGTTCCACGGCGGGGGCGGGCTACGAG.

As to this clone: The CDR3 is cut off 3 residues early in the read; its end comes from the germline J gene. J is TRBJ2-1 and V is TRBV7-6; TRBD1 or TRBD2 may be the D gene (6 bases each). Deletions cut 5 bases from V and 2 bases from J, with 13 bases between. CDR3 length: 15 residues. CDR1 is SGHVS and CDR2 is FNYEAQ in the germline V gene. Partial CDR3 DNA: TGTGCCAGCAGCCCAAAGGGGGAGGCCTACAATGAG. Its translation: CASSPKGEAYNE. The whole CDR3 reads CASSPKGEAYNEQFF.

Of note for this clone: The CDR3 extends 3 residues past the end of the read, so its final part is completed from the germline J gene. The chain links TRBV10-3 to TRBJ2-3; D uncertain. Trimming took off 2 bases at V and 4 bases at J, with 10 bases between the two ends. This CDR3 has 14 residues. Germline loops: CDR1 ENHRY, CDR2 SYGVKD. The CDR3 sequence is CAISEGKVPDTQYF. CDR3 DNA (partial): TGTGCCATCAGTGAGGGCAAGGTCCCAGATACG.

The CDR3 loop reads CASRGGYEQFF. Partial CDR3 DNA: TGTGCCAGTAGGGGGGGTTATGAG. The rearrangement joins TRBV19 to TRBJ2-1, with TRBD2 as a possible D gene (6 bases). The CDR3 is cut off 3 residues early in the read; its end comes from the germline J gene. Germline loops: CDR1 LNHDA, CDR2 SQIVND (reference sequence). This CDR3 is built from 11 residues. V was cut by 6 bases and J by 8 bases, with 8 bases left in between.

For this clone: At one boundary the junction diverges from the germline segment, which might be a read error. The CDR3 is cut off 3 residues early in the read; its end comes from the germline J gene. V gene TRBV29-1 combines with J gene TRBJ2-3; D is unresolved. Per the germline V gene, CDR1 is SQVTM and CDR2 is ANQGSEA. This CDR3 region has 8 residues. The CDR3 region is CSPETQYF. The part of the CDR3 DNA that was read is TGCAGCCCAGAGACG.

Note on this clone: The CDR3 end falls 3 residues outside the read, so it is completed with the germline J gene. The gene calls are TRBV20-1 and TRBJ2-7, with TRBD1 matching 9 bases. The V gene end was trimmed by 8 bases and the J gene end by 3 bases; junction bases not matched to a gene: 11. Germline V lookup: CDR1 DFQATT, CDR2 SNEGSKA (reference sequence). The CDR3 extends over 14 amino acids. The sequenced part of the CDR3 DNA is TGCAGTACAGAATCCGGGACAGGGAGCTACGAG. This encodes CSTESGTGSYE. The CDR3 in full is CSTESGTGSYEQYF.

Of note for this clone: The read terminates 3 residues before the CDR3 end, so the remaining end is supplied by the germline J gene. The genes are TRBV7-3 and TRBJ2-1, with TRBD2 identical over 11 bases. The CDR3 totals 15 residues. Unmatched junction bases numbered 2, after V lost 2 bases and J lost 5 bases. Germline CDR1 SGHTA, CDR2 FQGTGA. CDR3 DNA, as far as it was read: TGTGCCAGCAGCTTAGGGACTAGCGGCCACAATGAG. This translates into CASSLGTSGHNE. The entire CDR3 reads CASSLGTSGHNEQFF.

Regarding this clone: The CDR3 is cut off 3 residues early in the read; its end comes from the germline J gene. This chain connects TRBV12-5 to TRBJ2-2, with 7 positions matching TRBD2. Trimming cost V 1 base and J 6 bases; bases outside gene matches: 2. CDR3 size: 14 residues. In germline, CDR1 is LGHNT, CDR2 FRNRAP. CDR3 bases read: TGTGCTAGTGGTTTGGGACTAGCCCCCGGGGAG. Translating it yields CASGLGLAPGE. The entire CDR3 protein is CASGLGLAPGELFF. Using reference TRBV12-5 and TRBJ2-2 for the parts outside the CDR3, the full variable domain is DARVTQTPRHKVTEMGQEVTMRCQPILGHNTVFWYRQTMMQGLELLAYFRNRAPLDDSGMPKDRFSAEMPDATLATLKIQPSEPRDSAVYFCASGLGLAPGELFFGEGSRLTVL.

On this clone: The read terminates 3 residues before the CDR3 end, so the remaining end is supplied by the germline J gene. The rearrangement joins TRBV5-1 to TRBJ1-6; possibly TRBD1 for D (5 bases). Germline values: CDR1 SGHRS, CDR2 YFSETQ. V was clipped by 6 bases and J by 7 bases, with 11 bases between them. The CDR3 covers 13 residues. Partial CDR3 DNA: TGCGCCAGCACCCCCGAGGGGAATTCACCC. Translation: CASTPEGNSP. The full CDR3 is CASTPEGNSPLHF.

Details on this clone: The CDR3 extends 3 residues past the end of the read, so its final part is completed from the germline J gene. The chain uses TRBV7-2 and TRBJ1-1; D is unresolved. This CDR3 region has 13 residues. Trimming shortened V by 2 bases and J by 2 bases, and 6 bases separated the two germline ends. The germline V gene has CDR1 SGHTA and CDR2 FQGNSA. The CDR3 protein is CASSLQENTEAFF. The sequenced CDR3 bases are TGTGCCAGCAGCTTACAGGAAAACACTGAA.

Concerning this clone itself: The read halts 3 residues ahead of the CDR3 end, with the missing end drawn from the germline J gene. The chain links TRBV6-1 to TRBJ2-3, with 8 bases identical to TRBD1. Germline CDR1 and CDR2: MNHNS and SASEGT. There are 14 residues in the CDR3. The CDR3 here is CASSEDRVGQPQYF. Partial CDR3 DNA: TGTGCCAGCAGTGAGGACAGGGTGGGTCAGCCG.

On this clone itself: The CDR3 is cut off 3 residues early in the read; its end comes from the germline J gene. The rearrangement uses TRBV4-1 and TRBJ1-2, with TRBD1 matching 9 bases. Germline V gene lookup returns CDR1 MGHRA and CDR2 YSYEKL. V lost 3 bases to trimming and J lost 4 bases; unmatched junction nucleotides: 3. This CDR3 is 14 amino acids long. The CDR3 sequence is CASSQDRGPYGYTF. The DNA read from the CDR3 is TGCGCCAGCAGCCAGGACAGGGGTCCCTATGGC.

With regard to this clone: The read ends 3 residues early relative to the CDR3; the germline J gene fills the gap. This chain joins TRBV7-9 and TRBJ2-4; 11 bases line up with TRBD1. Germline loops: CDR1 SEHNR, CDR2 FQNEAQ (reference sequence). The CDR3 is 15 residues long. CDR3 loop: CASSLVGQGAYGQYF. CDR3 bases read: TGTGCCAGCAGCTTAGTCGGACAGGGGGCCTATGGT.

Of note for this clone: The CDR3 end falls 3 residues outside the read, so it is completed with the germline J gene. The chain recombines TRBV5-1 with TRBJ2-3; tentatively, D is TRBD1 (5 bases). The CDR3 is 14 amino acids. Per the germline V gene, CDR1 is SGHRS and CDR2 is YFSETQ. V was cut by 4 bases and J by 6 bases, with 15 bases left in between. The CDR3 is CASSPQGVTDTQYF. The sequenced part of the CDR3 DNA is TGCGCCAGCAGCCCCCAGGGTGTGACGGATACG. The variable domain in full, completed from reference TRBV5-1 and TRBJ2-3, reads KAGVTQTPRYLIKTRGQQVTLSCSPISGHRSVSWYQQTPGQGLQFLFEYFSETQRNKGNFPGRFSGRQFSNSRSEMNVSTLELGDSALYLCASSPQGVTDTQYFGPGTRLTVL.

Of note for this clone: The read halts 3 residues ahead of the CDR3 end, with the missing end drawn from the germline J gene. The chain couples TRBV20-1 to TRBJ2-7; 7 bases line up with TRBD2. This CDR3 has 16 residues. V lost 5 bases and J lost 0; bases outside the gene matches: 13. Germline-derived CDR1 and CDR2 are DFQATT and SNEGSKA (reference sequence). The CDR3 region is CSAAGLEGSTSYEQYF. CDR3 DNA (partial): TGCAGTGCTGCTGGACTAGAAGGGTCTACCTCCTACGAG.

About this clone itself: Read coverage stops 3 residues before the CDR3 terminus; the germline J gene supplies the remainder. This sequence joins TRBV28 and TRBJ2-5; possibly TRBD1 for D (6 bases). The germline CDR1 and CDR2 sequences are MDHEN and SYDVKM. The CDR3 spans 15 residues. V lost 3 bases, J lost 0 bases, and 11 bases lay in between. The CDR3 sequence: CASSFEWDNQETQYF. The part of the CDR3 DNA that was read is TGTGCCAGCAGTTTTGAATGGGACAACCAAGAGACC.

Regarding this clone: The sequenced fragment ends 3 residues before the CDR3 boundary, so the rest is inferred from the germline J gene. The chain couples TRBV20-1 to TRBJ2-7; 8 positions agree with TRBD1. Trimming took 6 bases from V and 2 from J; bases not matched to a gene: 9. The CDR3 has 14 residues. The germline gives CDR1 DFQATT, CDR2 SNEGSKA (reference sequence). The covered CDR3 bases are TGCAGTGCCGGCTCGACAGGGGTAACCTACGAG. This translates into CSAGSTGVTYE. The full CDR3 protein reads CSAGSTGVTYEQYF.

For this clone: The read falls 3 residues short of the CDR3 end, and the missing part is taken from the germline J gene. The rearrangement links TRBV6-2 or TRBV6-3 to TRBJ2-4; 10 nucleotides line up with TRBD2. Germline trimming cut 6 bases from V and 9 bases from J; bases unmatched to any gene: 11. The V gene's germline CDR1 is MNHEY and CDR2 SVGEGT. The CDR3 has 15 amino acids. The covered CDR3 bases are TGTGCCAGCAGCCAAAGAGCGGGGGGGCTGGGCATT. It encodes CASSQRAGGLGI. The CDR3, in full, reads CASSQRAGGLGIQYF.

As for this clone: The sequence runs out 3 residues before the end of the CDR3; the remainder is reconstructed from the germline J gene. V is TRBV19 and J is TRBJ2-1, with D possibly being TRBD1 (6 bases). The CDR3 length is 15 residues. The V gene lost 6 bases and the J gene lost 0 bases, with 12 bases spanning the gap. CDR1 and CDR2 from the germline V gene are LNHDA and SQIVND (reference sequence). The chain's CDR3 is CASSLQGSSYNEQFF. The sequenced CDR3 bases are TGTGCCAGTAGCCTCCAGGGGAGCTCCTACAATGAG.

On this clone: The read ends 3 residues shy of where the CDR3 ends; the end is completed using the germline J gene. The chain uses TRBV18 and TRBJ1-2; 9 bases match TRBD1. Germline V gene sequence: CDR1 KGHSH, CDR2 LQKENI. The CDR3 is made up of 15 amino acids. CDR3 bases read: TGTGCCAGCTCACCCACTCAGGACAGGGGCAATGAC. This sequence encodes CASSPTQDRGND. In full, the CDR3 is CASSPTQDRGNDYTF.

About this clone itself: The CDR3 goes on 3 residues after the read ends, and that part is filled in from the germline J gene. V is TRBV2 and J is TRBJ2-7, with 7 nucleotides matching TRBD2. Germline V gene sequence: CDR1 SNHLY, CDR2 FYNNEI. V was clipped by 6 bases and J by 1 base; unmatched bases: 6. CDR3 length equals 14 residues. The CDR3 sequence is CASRLAISSYEQYF. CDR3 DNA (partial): TGTGCCAGCAGACTAGCGATTTCTTCCTACGAG.

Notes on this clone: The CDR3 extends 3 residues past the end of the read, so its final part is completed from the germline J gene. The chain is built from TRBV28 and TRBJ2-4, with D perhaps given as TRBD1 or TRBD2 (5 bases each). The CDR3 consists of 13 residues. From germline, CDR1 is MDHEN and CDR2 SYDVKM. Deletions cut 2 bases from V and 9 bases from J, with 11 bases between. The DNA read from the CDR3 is TGTGCCAGCAGTTTACTAAAGAGGGGCATT. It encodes CASSLLKRGI. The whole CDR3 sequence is CASSLLKRGIQYF.